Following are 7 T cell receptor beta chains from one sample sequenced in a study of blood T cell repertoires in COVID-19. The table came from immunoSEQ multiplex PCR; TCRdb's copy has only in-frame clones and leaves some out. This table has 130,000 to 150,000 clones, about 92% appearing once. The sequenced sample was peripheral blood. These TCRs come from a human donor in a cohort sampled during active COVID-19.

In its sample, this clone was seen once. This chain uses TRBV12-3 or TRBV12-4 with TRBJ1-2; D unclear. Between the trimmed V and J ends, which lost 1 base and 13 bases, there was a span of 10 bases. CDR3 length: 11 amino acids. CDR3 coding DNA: TGTGCCAGCAGTTTAGGATATGAGGGCACCTTC. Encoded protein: CASSLGYEGTF.

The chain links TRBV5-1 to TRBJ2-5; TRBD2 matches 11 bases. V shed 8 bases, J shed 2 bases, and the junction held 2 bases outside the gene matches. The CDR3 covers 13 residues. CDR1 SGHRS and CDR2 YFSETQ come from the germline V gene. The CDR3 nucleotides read TGCGCCAGACGGACTAGCGGGCAAGAGACCCAGTACTTC. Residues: CARRTSGQETQYF.

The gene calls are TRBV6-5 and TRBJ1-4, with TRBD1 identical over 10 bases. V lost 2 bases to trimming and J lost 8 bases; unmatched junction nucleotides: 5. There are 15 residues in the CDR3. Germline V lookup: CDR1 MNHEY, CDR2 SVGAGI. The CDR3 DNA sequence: TGTGCCAGCAGTTACCAGGGACAGGGGTGGGAAAAACTGTTTTTT. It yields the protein CASSYQGQGWEKLFF.

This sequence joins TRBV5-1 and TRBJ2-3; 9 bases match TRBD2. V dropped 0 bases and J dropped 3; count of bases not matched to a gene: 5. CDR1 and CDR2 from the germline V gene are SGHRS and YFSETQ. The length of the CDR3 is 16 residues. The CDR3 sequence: CASSLAGSGGTDTQYF. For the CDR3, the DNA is TGCGCCAGCAGCTTGGCTGGTAGCGGGGGTACAGATACGCAGTATTTT.

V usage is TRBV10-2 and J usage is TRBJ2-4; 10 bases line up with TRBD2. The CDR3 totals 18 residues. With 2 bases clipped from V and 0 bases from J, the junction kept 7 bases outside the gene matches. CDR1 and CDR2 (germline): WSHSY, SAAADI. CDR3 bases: TGCGCCAGCAGTGAGAGGCTAGCGGGGGACGTAGCCAAAAACATTCAGTACTTC. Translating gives CASSERLAGDVAKNIQYF.

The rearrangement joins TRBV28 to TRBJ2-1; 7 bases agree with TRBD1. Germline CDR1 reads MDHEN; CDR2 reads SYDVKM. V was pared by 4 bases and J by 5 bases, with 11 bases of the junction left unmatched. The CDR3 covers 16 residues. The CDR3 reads CASSSYGTEKDNEQFF. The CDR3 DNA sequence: TGTGCCAGCAGTTCGTACGGGACAGAGAAAGACAATGAGCAGTTCTTC.

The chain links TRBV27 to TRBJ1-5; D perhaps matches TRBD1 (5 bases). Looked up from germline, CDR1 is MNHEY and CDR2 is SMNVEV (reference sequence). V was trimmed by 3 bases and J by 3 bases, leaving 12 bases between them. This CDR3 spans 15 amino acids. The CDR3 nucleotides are TGTGCCAGCAGTTTTGGGAGGGGCTACAATCAGCCCCAGCATTTT. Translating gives CASSFGRGYNQPQHF.